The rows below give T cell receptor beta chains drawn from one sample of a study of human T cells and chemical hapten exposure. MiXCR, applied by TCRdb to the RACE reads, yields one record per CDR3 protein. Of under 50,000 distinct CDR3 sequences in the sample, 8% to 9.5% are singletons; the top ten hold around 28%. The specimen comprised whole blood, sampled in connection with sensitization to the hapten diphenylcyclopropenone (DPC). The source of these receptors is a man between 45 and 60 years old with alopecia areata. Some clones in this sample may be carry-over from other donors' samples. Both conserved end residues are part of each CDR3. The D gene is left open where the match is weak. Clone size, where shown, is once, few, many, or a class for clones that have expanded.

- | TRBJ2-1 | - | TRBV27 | CASISLAEDNEQFF | TGTGCCAGCATCAGTCTCGCGGAGGACAATGAGCAGTTCTTC
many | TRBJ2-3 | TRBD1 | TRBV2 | CASSEIQGDATDTQYF | TGTGCCAGCAGTGAAATACAGGGGGACGCTACAGATACGCAGTATTTT
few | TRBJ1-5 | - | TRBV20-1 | CSASGQQNQPQHF | TGCAGTGCTTCAGGACAGCAGAATCAGCCCCAGCATTTT
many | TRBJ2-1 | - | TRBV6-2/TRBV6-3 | CASSYQGLRGHRENEQFF | TGTGCCAGCAGTTACCAGGGCCTGAGGGGACACCGTGAAAATGAGCAGTTCTTC
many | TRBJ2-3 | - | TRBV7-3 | CASSSGPLDTQYF | TGTGCCAGCAGCTCAGGACCCTTAGATACGCAGTATTTT
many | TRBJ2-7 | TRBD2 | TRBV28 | CASSPPGLVTHEQYF | TGTGCCAGCAGTCCTCCGGGACTAGTGACCCACGAGCAGTACTTC
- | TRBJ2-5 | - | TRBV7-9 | CASSPQGGQETQYF | TGTGCCAGCAGCCCTCAGGGGGGCCAAGAGACCCAGTACTTC
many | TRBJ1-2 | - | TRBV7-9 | CASSRTGPPPYGYTF | TGTGCCAGCAGTCGCACTGGGCCTCCACCCTATGGCTACACCTTC
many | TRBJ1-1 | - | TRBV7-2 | CASSRGGSSGGEAFF | TGTGCCAGCAGCCGGGGAGGGTCGAGTGGTGGTGAAGCTTTCTTT
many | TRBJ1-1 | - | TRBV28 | CASSRTPNTEAFF | TGTGCCAGCAGCCGTACACCGAACACTGAAGCTTTCTTT
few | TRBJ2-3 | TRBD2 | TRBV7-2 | CASSSPTPGLFTQYF | TGTGCCAGCAGCTCCCCCACGCCGGGACTATTTACGCAGTATTTT
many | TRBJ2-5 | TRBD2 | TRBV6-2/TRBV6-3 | CASSPPGLAEETQYF | TGTGCCAGCAGCCCCCCGGGACTAGCGGAAGAGACCCAGTACTTC
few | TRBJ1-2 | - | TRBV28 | CASRDQEGRKANYGYTF | TGTGCCAGCAGGGATCAAGAGGGCAGAAAAGCTAACTATGGCTACACCTTC
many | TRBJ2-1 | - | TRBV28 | CASSSTYNEQFF | TGTGCCAGCAGTTCTACCTACAATGAGCAGTTCTTC
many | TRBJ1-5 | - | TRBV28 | CASTLENRGNQPQHF | TGTGCCAGCACTCTCGAAAACAGGGGCAATCAGCCCCAGCATTTT
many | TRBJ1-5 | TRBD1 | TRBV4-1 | CASSQLGQSNQPQHF | TGCGCCAGCAGCCAATTGGGACAGAGCAATCAGCCCCAGCATTTT
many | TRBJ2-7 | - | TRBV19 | CASSASGTAPGEEQYF | TGTGCCAGTAGTGCATCCGGGACGGCCCCCGGGGAGGAGCAGTACTTC
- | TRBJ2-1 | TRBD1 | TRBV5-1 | CASSWGQGVRNEQFF | TGCGCCAGCAGCTGGGGACAGGGGGTCAGGAATGAGCAGTTCTTC
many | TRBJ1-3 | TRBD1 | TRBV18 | CASSLDGTGNTIYF | TGTGCCAGCTCACTAGACGGGACAGGCAACACCATATATTTT
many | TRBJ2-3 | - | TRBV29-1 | CSVGRELGNTQYF | TGCAGCGTTGGTCGGGAGTTGGGAAATACGCAGTATTTT
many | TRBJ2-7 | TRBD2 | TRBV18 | CASSDGTSGYEQYF | TGTGCCAGCTCAGATGGGACTAGCGGGTACGAGCAGTACTTC
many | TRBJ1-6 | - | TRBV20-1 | CREAASGPSSYNSPLHF | TGCAGAGAAGCCGCTTCTGGACCGAGCTCCTATAATTCACCCCTCCACTTT
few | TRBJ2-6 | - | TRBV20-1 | CSARVGWGSGANVLTF | TGCAGTGCTAGAGTAGGTTGGGGCTCTGGGGCCAACGTCCTGACTTTC
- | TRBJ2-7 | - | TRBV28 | CASSSSSGYYEQYF | TGTGCCAGCAGCTCTTCATCGGGCTACTACGAGCAGTACTTC
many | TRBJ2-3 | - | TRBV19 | CASTGQSGLETQYF | TGTGCCAGTACGGGACAGTCGGGACTAGAAACGCAGTATTTT
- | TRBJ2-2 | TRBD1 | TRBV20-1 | CSARDRESTGELFF | TGCAGTGCTAGGGACAGGGAGAGCACCGGGGAGCTGTTTTTT
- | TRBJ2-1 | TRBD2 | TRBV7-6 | CASSSGLREVHEQFF | TGTGCCAGCAGCTCGGGGCTTCGGGAGGTGCATGAGCAGTTCTTC
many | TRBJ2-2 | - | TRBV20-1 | CSAHPIRAGELFF | TGCAGTGCTCACCCTATCCGGGCCGGGGAGCTGTTTTTT
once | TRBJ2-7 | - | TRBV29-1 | CSSSGGRAHEQYF | TGCAGCTCTTCAGGGGGGAGGGCCCACGAGCAGTACTTC
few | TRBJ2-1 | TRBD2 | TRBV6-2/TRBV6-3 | CASSSQLAGSYNEQFF | TGTGCCAGCAGTTCCCAACTAGCGGGTTCCTACAATGAGCAGTTCTTC
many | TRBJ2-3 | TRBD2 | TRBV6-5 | CASSLGTSGSVDTQYF | TGTGCCAGCAGTTTAGGCACAAGCGGGAGTGTAGATACGCAGTATTTT
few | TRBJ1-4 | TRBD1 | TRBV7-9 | CASSRRQGVGATNEKLFF | TGTGCCAGCAGCCGAAGACAGGGGGTGGGAGCAACTAATGAAAAACTGTTTTTT
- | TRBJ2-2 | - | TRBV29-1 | CSARQQTGELFF | TGCAGCGCCCGACAGCAGACCGGGGAGCTGTTTTTT
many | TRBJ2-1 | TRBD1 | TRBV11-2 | CASSPRQGTPGNEQFF | TGTGCCAGCAGCCCCAGACAGGGGACCCCGGGGAATGAGCAGTTCTTC
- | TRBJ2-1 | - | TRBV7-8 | CASSLEAGALFNEQFF | TGTGCCAGCAGCTTAGAGGCAGGGGCCCTTTTCAATGAGCAGTTCTTC
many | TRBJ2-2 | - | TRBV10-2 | CASSEQNTGELFF | TGCGCCAGCAGTGAGCAGAACACCGGGGAGCTGTTTTTT
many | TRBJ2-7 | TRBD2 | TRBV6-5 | CASSYSQGSGRGYEQYF | TGTGCCAGCAGTTACTCCCAGGGAAGCGGGAGGGGGTACGAGCAGTACTTC
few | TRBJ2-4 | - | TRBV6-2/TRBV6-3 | CASSSGAMGYIQYF | TGTGCCAGCAGTTCAGGGGCGATGGGGTACATTCAGTACTTC
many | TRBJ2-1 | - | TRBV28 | CASSFQQPSSYNEQFF | TGTGCCAGCAGTTTCCAACAGCCGAGCTCCTACAATGAGCAGTTCTTC
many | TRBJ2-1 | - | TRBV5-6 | CASSGNSVYQFF | TGTGCCAGCAGCGGGAACAGCGTGTATCAGTTCTTC
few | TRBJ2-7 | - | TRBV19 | CASSILPGTYEQYF | TGTGCCAGTAGTATACTGCCAGGGACCTACGAGCAGTACTTC
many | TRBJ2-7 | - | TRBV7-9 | CASGSDYYEQYF | TGTGCCAGCGGGAGTGATTACTACGAGCAGTACTTC
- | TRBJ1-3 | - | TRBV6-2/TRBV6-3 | CASRPDRNSGNTIYF | TGTGCCAGCAGACCGGACAGAAACTCTGGAAACACCATATATTTT
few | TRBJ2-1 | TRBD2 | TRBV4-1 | CASSLVTGASGRSEQFF | TGCGCCAGCAGCCTAGTTACTGGGGCTAGCGGGAGAAGTGAGCAGTTCTTC
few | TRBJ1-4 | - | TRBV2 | CASATAQGRKLFF | TGTGCCAGCGCGACGGCTCAGGGTCGAAAACTGTTTTTT
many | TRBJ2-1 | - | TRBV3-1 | CASSQIASIPFF | TGTGCCAGCAGCCAGATAGCCTCGATACCGTTCTTC
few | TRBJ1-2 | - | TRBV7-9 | CASSTANYGYTF | TGTGCCAGCAGTACAGCTAACTATGGCTACACCTTC
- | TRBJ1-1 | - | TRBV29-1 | CSVEDRRSTEAFF | TGCAGCGTTGAAGATCGGCGGAGCACTGAAGCTTTCTTT
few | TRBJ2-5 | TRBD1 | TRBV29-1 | CSVAVTGGETQYF | TGCAGCGTTGCAGTTACAGGGGGAGAGACCCAGTACTTC
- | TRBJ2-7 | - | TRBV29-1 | CSVGWRDSYEQYF | TGCAGCGTGGGATGGAGGGACTCCTACGAGCAGTACTTC
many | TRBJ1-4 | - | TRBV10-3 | CAISERGGNEKLFF | TGTGCCATCAGTGAACGGGGAGGGAATGAAAAACTGTTTTTT
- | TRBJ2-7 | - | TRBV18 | CASSRGVPTYEQYF | TGTGCCAGCTCTAGAGGGGTCCCGACCTACGAGCAGTACTTC
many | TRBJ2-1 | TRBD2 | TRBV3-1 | CASSQEMTSGNNEQFF | TGTGCCAGCAGCCAAGAAATGACTAGCGGTAACAATGAGCAGTTCTTC
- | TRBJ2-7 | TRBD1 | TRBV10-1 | CASSDPGTGRWEQYF | TGCGCCAGCAGTGACCCTGGGACAGGGAGATGGGAGCAGTACTTC
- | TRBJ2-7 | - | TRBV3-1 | CASSQDQGFSYEQYF | TGTGCCAGCAGCCAAGATCAGGGATTTTCCTACGAGCAGTACTTC
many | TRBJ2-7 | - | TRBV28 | CASSSPSSAPPYEQYF | TGTGCCAGCAGTTCACCTTCTAGCGCCCCTCCCTACGAGCAGTACTTC
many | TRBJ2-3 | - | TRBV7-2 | CASSPSAVSTDTQYF | TGTGCCAGCAGCCCCTCCGCGGTGAGCACAGATACGCAGTATTTT